This T cell receptor beta chain was sequenced for a study of cytomegalovirus exposure and HLA in healthy donors. About this clone: Its antigen remains unknown.

Each of the donors was a healthy bone marrow donor. Study results and caveats: In a later analysis, the majority of CMV-associated beta chains seemingly showed HLA restriction. Later analysis identified a missense DCLRE1C variant that was linked to TCR beta V- and J-gene trimming.

The PCR had 60 Vbeta and 13 Jbeta primers. Sequenced by immunoSEQ multiplex PCR; TCRdb stores in-frame clones only, minus some. The sample carries tens of thousands of clones, roughly 70% recorded once. The CDR3 has 12 residues. Germline loops: CDR1 SGHNT, CDR2 YENEEA. V dropped 4 bases and J dropped 6; count of bases not matched to a gene: 1. The receptor comes from a woman aged 35 to 49 in good health and CMV-seropositive. Sample: PBMCs. This sequence joins TRBV11-3 and TRBJ2-7, with 9 bases that match TRBD1. The CDR3 coding sequence is TGTGCCAGCAGCTGGACAGGGGCCGAGCAGTACTTC. Its translation: CASSWTGAEQYF.